This T cell receptor beta chain appears in the sequencing data of a study of blood T cell repertoires in COVID-19. Study-wide background: There were acute and convalescent COVID-19 samples, and they came from the United States, Italy and Spain. PBMCs, B-cell-depleted T cells, or T cells provided the cDNA or gDNA that made up the material.

Assay: immunoSEQ multiplex PCR; the TCRdb copy retains only in-frame clones and omits some. This table holds about 53,000 clones, just under 85% found once. Germline-derived CDR1 and CDR2 are SGHNT and YYREEE (reference sequence). The CDR3 is 16 residues long. Trimming at V came to 2 bases and at J to 6 bases, leaving 12 bases not matched to a gene. The chain combines TRBV5-4 with TRBJ2-3, with TRBD2 matching 7 bases. This sequence was found in a human donor in a cohort sampled during active COVID-19. Sequences were obtained from peripheral blood. CDR3 bases: TGTGCCAGCAGCTTAAGCCGGGACTTCGGGAGGGATACGCAGTATTTT. Protein product: CASSLSRDFGRDTQYF.